These T cell receptor beta chains were read from a single sample in a study of shared clonotypes between healthy human individuals. Sequencing was performed with immunoSEQ multiplex PCR; in TCRdb, only in-frame clones are kept and a portion is missing. The sample includes 2,500,000 or so clones, approximately 93% of them seen just once. Sequenced material: naive CD4+ T cells from PBMCs. These receptors came from a man younger than 35 in good health. Some clones in this sample may be carry-over from other donors' samples. Each CDR3 is given with its conserved first and last residue. Fields, in order: D gene, V gene, J gene, clone size, CDR3 protein, CDR3 DNA. The D gene is left open where the match is weak. Size is stated for part of the rows, as once, few or many counts, or as a class when the clone is expanded.

D gene: NA; V gene: TRBV7-2; J gene: TRBJ1-1; clone size: NA; CDR3 protein: CASSLSGVIGEAFF; CDR3 DNA: TGTGCCAGCAGCTTATCCGGGGTCATCGGTGAAGCTTTCTTT
D gene: TRBD2; V gene: TRBV6-5; J gene: TRBJ2-7; clone size: NA; CDR3 protein: CASSNRLAGAYEQYF; CDR3 DNA: TGTGCCAGCAGTAATAGACTAGCGGGAGCCTACGAGCAGTACTTC
D gene: NA; V gene: TRBV7-9; J gene: TRBJ2-7; clone size: NA; CDR3 protein: CASSLPSYEQYF; CDR3 DNA: TGTGCCAGCAGCTTACCTTCCTACGAGCAGTACTTC
D gene: TRBD1; V gene: TRBV6-6; J gene: TRBJ1-2; clone size: NA; CDR3 protein: CASSIGQAGYGYTF; CDR3 DNA: TGTGCCAGCAGTATCGGACAGGCGGGCTATGGCTACACCTTC
D gene: NA; V gene: TRBV28; J gene: TRBJ1-5; clone size: NA; CDR3 protein: CASSYSRTNQPQHF; CDR3 DNA: TGTGCCAGCAGTTATAGCCGGACGAATCAGCCCCAGCATTTT
D gene: NA; V gene: TRBV7-9; J gene: TRBJ2-7; clone size: NA; CDR3 protein: CASSLGRVAYEQYF; CDR3 DNA: TGTGCCAGCAGCTTGGGCAGGGTCGCCTACGAGCAGTACTTC
D gene: NA; V gene: TRBV18; J gene: TRBJ1-1; clone size: NA; CDR3 protein: CASSPTVGNTEAFF; CDR3 DNA: TGTGCCAGCTCACCGACTGTTGGGAACACTGAAGCTTTCTTT
D gene: NA; V gene: TRBV5-6; J gene: TRBJ1-1; clone size: NA; CDR3 protein: CASSIPGVLGTEAFF; CDR3 DNA: TGTGCCAGCTCAATCCCCGGGGTACTTGGCACTGAAGCTTTCTTT
D gene: TRBD1; V gene: TRBV2; J gene: TRBJ1-5; clone size: NA; CDR3 protein: CASSSDRVYNQPQHF; CDR3 DNA: TGTGCCAGCAGCTCAGACAGGGTCTACAATCAGCCCCAGCATTTT
D gene: TRBD2; V gene: TRBV6-5; J gene: TRBJ2-7; clone size: NA; CDR3 protein: CASSPMTGGSEQYF; CDR3 DNA: TGTGCCAGCAGCCCGATGACGGGGGGGAGCGAGCAGTACTTC
D gene: TRBD1; V gene: TRBV7-9; J gene: TRBJ2-3; clone size: NA; CDR3 protein: CASSGGQGADTQYF; CDR3 DNA: TGTGCCAGCAGCGGGGGACAGGGCGCAGATACGCAGTATTTT
D gene: NA; V gene: TRBV7-9; J gene: TRBJ2-5; clone size: NA; CDR3 protein: CASSPGTGRMTQYF; CDR3 DNA: TGTGCCAGCAGCCCCGGGACCGGGCGAATGACCCAGTACTTC
D gene: TRBD1; V gene: TRBV6-5; J gene: TRBJ2-3; clone size: NA; CDR3 protein: CASSDRVSTDTQYF; CDR3 DNA: TGTGCCAGCAGCGACAGGGTCAGCACAGATACGCAGTATTTT
D gene: TRBD1; V gene: TRBV16; J gene: TRBJ1-5; clone size: NA; CDR3 protein: CASSSLTPRGRTGQPQHF; CDR3 DNA: TGTGCCAGCAGCTCCCTCACTCCCAGGGGGCGGACGGGTCAGCCCCAGCATTTT
D gene: TRBD2; V gene: TRBV15; J gene: TRBJ2-1; clone size: NA; CDR3 protein: CATSRRAGGSWNEQFF; CDR3 DNA: TGTGCCACCAGCAGAAGAGCGGGAGGGTCTTGGAATGAGCAGTTCTTC
D gene: NA; V gene: TRBV2; J gene: TRBJ2-1; clone size: NA; CDR3 protein: CASRGEYSGYNEQFF; CDR3 DNA: TGTGCCAGCAGGGGGGAGTATTCCGGCTACAATGAGCAGTTCTTC
D gene: NA; V gene: TRBV6-5; J gene: TRBJ1-2; clone size: once; CDR3 protein: CASSNREGYGYTF; CDR3 DNA: TGTGCCAGCAGTAACAGGGAGGGCTATGGCTACACCTTC
D gene: NA; V gene: TRBV5-8; J gene: TRBJ1-2; clone size: NA; CDR3 protein: CASSFKGWTAGYGYTF; CDR3 DNA: TGTGCCAGCAGCTTTAAGGGCTGGACCGCTGGATATGGCTACACCTTC
D gene: NA; V gene: TRBV5-1; J gene: TRBJ1-4; clone size: NA; CDR3 protein: CASSSTGTNTEKLFF; CDR3 DNA: TGCGCCAGCAGCTCAACCGGGACAAATACTGAAAAACTGTTTTTT
D gene: NA; V gene: TRBV28; J gene: TRBJ2-7; clone size: NA; CDR3 protein: CASSSDGPYEQYF; CDR3 DNA: TGTGCCAGCAGTTCGGACGGACCCTACGAGCAGTACTTC
D gene: TRBD2; V gene: TRBV6-4; J gene: TRBJ2-3; clone size: NA; CDR3 protein: CASSASGSTDTQYF; CDR3 DNA: TGTGCCAGCAGTGCTAGCGGGAGCACAGATACGCAGTATTTT
D gene: TRBD1; V gene: TRBV7-2; J gene: TRBJ2-7; clone size: NA; CDR3 protein: CASSRDRGGEQYF; CDR3 DNA: TGTGCCAGCAGCAGAGACAGGGGGGGCGAGCAGTACTTC
D gene: NA; V gene: TRBV6-5; J gene: TRBJ2-7; clone size: NA; CDR3 protein: CASRRYREIYEQYF; CDR3 DNA: TGTGCCAGCAGACGTTACAGGGAGATTTACGAGCAGTACTTC
D gene: NA; V gene: TRBV19; J gene: TRBJ1-3; clone size: NA; CDR3 protein: CASSSFPTAGNTIYF; CDR3 DNA: TGTGCCAGTAGTAGCTTTCCAACGGCTGGAAACACCATATATTTT
D gene: NA; V gene: TRBV28; J gene: TRBJ1-5; clone size: once; CDR3 protein: CASSPTGLSNQPQHF; CDR3 DNA: TGTGCCAGCAGTCCTACAGGGTTGAGCAATCAGCCCCAGCATTTT
D gene: TRBD1; V gene: TRBV25-1; J gene: TRBJ1-4; clone size: NA; CDR3 protein: CASGHGTGDEKLFF; CDR3 DNA: TGTGCCAGCGGACACGGGACAGGGGATGAAAAACTGTTTTTT
D gene: TRBD2; V gene: TRBV9; J gene: TRBJ2-7; clone size: NA; CDR3 protein: CASSPQTGTSDEQYF; CDR3 DNA: TGTGCCAGCAGCCCCCAAACCGGGACTAGCGACGAGCAGTACTTC
D gene: TRBD2; V gene: TRBV2; J gene: TRBJ2-1; clone size: NA; CDR3 protein: CASTPLRTSGRGNEQFF; CDR3 DNA: TGTGCCAGCACCCCCCTACGGACTAGCGGGAGGGGTAATGAGCAGTTCTTC
D gene: NA; V gene: TRBV18; J gene: TRBJ1-3; clone size: NA; CDR3 protein: CASSPLGQPSGNTIYF; CDR3 DNA: TGTGCCAGCTCACCACTTGGACAGCCCTCTGGAAACACCATATATTTT
D gene: TRBD2; V gene: TRBV7-7; J gene: TRBJ2-2; clone size: NA; CDR3 protein: CASSLVAGGNTGELFF; CDR3 DNA: TGTGCCAGCAGCTTAGTGGCGGGAGGAAACACCGGGGAGCTGTTTTTT
D gene: NA; V gene: TRBV7-8; J gene: TRBJ2-7; clone size: NA; CDR3 protein: CASSSNRDTTYEQYF; CDR3 DNA: TGTGCCAGCAGCTCCAACCGGGACACTACCTACGAGCAGTACTTC
D gene: NA; V gene: TRBV19; J gene: TRBJ1-2; clone size: NA; CDR3 protein: CASNSLGGANYGYTF; CDR3 DNA: TGTGCCAGTAACAGTTTGGGGGGAGCTAACTATGGCTACACCTTC
D gene: NA; V gene: TRBV7-2; J gene: TRBJ2-3; clone size: NA; CDR3 protein: CASSFRGPSDTQYF; CDR3 DNA: TGTGCCAGCAGCTTTCGAGGGCCCTCTGATACGCAGTATTTT
D gene: NA; V gene: TRBV19; J gene: TRBJ2-5; clone size: NA; CDR3 protein: CASSVSSGHATRETQYF; CDR3 DNA: TGTGCCAGTAGTGTCTCGTCGGGACACGCTACCCGAGAGACCCAGTACTTC
D gene: NA; V gene: TRBV14; J gene: TRBJ1-2; clone size: NA; CDR3 protein: CASSSGSYGYTF; CDR3 DNA: TGTGCCAGCAGTTCGGGGAGCTATGGCTACACCTTC
D gene: NA; V gene: TRBV5-1; J gene: TRBJ1-4; clone size: NA; CDR3 protein: CASRMVPVADEKLFF; CDR3 DNA: TGCGCCAGCAGAATGGTCCCGGTGGCCGATGAAAAACTGTTTTTT
D gene: NA; V gene: TRBV2; J gene: TRBJ2-6; clone size: NA; CDR3 protein: CASGPRVPPSGANVLTF; CDR3 DNA: TGTGCCAGTGGGCCCCGGGTCCCACCGTCTGGGGCCAACGTCCTGACTTTC
D gene: NA; V gene: TRBV28; J gene: TRBJ1-1; clone size: once; CDR3 protein: CASSSPLDGGIAFF; CDR3 DNA: TGTGCCAGCAGTTCACCTTTAGACGGGGGTATTGCTTTCTTT
D gene: TRBD2; V gene: TRBV19; J gene: TRBJ2-7; clone size: NA; CDR3 protein: CASSDGTTGRPTYEQYF; CDR3 DNA: TGTGCCAGTAGTGATGGGACGACCGGGAGGCCGACCTACGAGCAGTACTTC
D gene: NA; V gene: TRBV5-5; J gene: TRBJ1-3; clone size: NA; CDR3 protein: CASSLQLTSGNTIYF; CDR3 DNA: TGTGCCAGCAGCTTGCAGCTCACCTCTGGAAACACCATATATTTT
D gene: NA; V gene: TRBV18; J gene: TRBJ2-3; clone size: NA; CDR3 protein: CASSGAGRTDTQYF; CDR3 DNA: TGTGCCAGCTCAGGTGCGGGAAGGACAGATACGCAGTATTTT
D gene: NA; V gene: TRBV6-5; J gene: TRBJ1-5; clone size: once; CDR3 protein: CASGVGGVGQPQHF; CDR3 DNA: TGTGCCAGCGGCGTTGGAGGGGTAGGTCAGCCCCAGCATTTT
D gene: NA; V gene: TRBV10-3; J gene: TRBJ1-6; clone size: NA; CDR3 protein: CAILVRDSPLHF; CDR3 DNA: TGTGCCATCTTAGTCCGGGACTCACCCCTCCACTTT
D gene: NA; V gene: TRBV7-9; J gene: TRBJ2-1; clone size: NA; CDR3 protein: CASSFRFDAEQFF; CDR3 DNA: TGTGCCAGCAGCTTTAGGTTTGACGCTGAGCAGTTCTTC
D gene: NA; V gene: TRBV5-8; J gene: TRBJ1-1; clone size: few; CDR3 protein: CASSYHSEAFF; CDR3 DNA: TGTGCCAGCAGCTATCATTCCGAAGCTTTCTTT
D gene: NA; V gene: TRBV4-2; J gene: TRBJ2-3; clone size: NA; CDR3 protein: CASSLGGAGRSDTQYF; CDR3 DNA: TGTGCCAGCAGCCTAGGGGGGGCGGGGCGTTCAGATACGCAGTATTTT
D gene: NA; V gene: TRBV19; J gene: TRBJ1-1; clone size: NA; CDR3 protein: CASSKTSSSLNTEAFF; CDR3 DNA: TGTGCCAGTAGTAAAACCTCCAGCTCACTGAACACTGAAGCTTTCTTT
D gene: TRBD1; V gene: TRBV9; J gene: TRBJ1-2; clone size: NA; CDR3 protein: CASSASPTGDGYTF; CDR3 DNA: TGTGCCAGCAGCGCCTCCCCAACAGGGGACGGCTACACCTTC
D gene: NA; V gene: TRBV7-2; J gene: TRBJ2-2; clone size: NA; CDR3 protein: CASSRRVGGELFF; CDR3 DNA: TGTGCCAGCAGCCGCAGGGTAGGCGGGGAGCTGTTTTTT
D gene: NA; V gene: TRBV5-4; J gene: TRBJ2-5; clone size: NA; CDR3 protein: CASSFKSGQETQYF; CDR3 DNA: TGTGCCAGCAGCTTCAAGTCTGGACAAGAGACCCAGTACTTC
D gene: NA; V gene: TRBV19; J gene: TRBJ1-1; clone size: NA; CDR3 protein: CASSARVRVNTEAFF; CDR3 DNA: TGTGCCAGTAGTGCCAGGGTCCGAGTGAACACTGAAGCTTTCTTT
D gene: NA; V gene: TRBV21-1; J gene: TRBJ2-1; clone size: once; CDR3 protein: CASRPPQGYYNEQFF; CDR3 DNA: TGTGCCAGCCGACCCCCACAGGGGTACTACAATGAGCAGTTCTTC
D gene: TRBD1; V gene: TRBV6-5; J gene: TRBJ2-4; clone size: NA; CDR3 protein: CASSYSASTGMNIQYF; CDR3 DNA: TGTGCCAGCAGTTACTCGGCGTCGACAGGGATGAACATTCAGTACTTC
D gene: NA; V gene: TRBV11-3; J gene: TRBJ1-1; clone size: NA; CDR3 protein: CASSKDVNTEAFF; CDR3 DNA: TGTGCCAGCAGCAAGGATGTGAACACTGAAGCTTTCTTT
D gene: NA; V gene: TRBV4-3; J gene: TRBJ1-3; clone size: NA; CDR3 protein: CASSQVPGSSSGNTIYF; CDR3 DNA: TGCGCCAGCAGCCAAGTACCGGGTAGTTCCTCTGGAAACACCATATATTTT
D gene: NA; V gene: TRBV29-1; J gene: TRBJ2-5; clone size: few; CDR3 protein: CSVPYLEQETQYF; CDR3 DNA: TGCAGCGTTCCCTACCTGGAGCAAGAGACCCAGTACTTC
D gene: NA; V gene: TRBV6-1; J gene: TRBJ2-3; clone size: NA; CDR3 protein: CASSPRVLYTQYF; CDR3 DNA: TGTGCCAGCAGTCCCCGAGTCTTATATACGCAGTATTTT